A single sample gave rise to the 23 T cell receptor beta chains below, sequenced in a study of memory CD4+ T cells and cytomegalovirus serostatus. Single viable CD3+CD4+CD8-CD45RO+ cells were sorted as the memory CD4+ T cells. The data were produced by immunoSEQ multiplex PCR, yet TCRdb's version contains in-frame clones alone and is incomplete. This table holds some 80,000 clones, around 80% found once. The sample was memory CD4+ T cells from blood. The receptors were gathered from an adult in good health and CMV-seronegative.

The CDR3 loop is CASSYSGKGNSPLHF. The CDR3 DNA reads TGTGCCAGCAGTTACTCGGGGAAGGGAAACTCACCCCTCCACTTT. This chain uses TRBV6-5 with TRBJ1-6; D not resolved. CDR1 is MNHEY, CDR2 SVGAGI, per germline. The CDR3 spans 15 residues. The ends were cut back, 0 bases at V and 10 bases at J, with 13 bases in the middle.

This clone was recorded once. In nucleotides, the CDR3 is TGTGCCAGCAGACGACAGGGGTTTGGCAATCAGCCCCAGCATTTT. Translation gives CASRRQGFGNQPQHF. The rearrangement joins TRBV6-5 to TRBJ1-5, with 8 bases aligning to TRBD1. Germline CDR1 reads MNHEY; CDR2 reads SVGAGI. CDR3 length: 15 amino acids. J lost 2 bases, V lost 6 bases, and 6 bases had no gene match.

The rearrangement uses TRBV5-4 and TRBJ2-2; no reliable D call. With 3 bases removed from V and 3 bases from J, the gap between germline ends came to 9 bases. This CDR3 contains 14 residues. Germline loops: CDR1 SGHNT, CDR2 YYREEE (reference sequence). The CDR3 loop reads CASSYWPYTGELFF. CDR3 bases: TGTGCCAGCAGCTATTGGCCGTACACCGGGGAGCTGTTTTTT. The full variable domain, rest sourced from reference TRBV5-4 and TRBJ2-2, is ETGVTQSPTHLIKTRGQQVTLRCSSQSGHNTVSWYQQALGQGPQFIFQYYREEENGRGNFPPRFSGLQFPNYSSELNVNALELDDSALYLCASSYWPYTGELFFGEGSRLTVL.

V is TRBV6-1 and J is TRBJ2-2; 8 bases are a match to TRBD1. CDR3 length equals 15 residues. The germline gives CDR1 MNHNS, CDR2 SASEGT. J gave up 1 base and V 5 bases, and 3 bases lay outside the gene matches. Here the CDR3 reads CASSTGGWNTGELFF. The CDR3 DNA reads TGTGCCAGCAGTACAGGGGGGTGGAACACCGGGGAGCTGTTTTTT.

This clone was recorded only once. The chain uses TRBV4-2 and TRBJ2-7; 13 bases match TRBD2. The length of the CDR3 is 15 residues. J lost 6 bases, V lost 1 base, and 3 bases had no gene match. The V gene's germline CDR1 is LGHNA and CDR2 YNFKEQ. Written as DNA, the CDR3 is TGTGCCAGCAGCCAAGGACTAGCGGGGGGTGGCGAGCAGTACTTC. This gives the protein CASSQGLAGGGEQYF.

The CDR3, as DNA: TGTGCCAGCAGTTTTGAGATAGCGGGGGGGCCGGACCACAATTCGAATGAGCAGTTCTTC. Translation gives CASSFEIAGGPDHNSNEQFF. The chain uses TRBV28 and TRBJ2-1, with 11 bases fitting TRBD2. CDR3 length: 20 residues. Unmatched junction bases numbered 20, after V lost 3 bases and J lost 7 bases. Germline CDR1 reads MDHEN; CDR2 reads SYDVKM.

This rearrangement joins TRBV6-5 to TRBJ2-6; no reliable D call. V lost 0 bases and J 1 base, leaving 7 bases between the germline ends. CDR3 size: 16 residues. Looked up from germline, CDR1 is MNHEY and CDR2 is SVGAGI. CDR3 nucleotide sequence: TGTGCCAGCAGTTACTCCAAGCGATCTGGGGCCAACGTCCTGACTTTC. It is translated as CASSYSKRSGANVLTF.

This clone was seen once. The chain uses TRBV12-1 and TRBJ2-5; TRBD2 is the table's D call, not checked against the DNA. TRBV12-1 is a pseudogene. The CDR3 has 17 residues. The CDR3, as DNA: TGTGCCAGCAGCTTTAACGAGGAGGGGGGGCGTAGGGAGACCCAGTACTTC. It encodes CASSFNEEGGRRETQYF.

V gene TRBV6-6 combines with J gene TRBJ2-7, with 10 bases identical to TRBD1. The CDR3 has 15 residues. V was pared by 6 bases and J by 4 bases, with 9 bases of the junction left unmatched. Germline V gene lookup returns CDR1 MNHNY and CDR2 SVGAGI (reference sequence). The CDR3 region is CASSYTGTGDYEQYF. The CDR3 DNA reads TGTGCCAGCAGCTATACCGGGACAGGGGATTACGAGCAGTACTTC.

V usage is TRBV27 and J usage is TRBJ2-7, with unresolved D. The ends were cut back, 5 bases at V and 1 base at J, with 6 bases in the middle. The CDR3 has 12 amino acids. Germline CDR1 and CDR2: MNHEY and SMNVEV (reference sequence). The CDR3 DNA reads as TGTGCCAGCAGTACGAATTCCTACGAGCAGTACTTC. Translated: CASSTNSYEQYF.

The CDR3 sequence is CASSVQGGQPQHF. The CDR3 DNA reads as TGCGCCAGCAGCGTTCAGGGTGGTCAGCCCCAGCATTTT. The rearrangement uses TRBV5-1 and TRBJ1-5, with D possibly being TRBD1 (5 bases). V lost 4 bases and J 6 bases, leaving 11 bases between the germline ends. CDR1 and CDR2 from the germline V gene are SGHRS and YFSETQ. The CDR3 totals 13 residues. The whole variable domain, remainder taken from reference TRBV5-1 and TRBJ1-5, is KAGVTQTPRYLIKTRGQQVTLSCSPISGHRSVSWYQQTPGQGLQFLFEYFSETQRNKGNFPGRFSGRQFSNSRSEMNVSTLELGDSALYLCASSVQGGQPQHFGDGTRLSIL.

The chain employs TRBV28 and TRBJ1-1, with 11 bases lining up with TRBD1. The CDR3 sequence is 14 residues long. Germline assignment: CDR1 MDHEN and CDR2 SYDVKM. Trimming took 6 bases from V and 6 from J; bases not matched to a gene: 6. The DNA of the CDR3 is TGTGCCAGCAGCCGGGGACAGGGGGGATCTGAAGCTTTCTTT. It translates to CASSRGQGGSEAFF.

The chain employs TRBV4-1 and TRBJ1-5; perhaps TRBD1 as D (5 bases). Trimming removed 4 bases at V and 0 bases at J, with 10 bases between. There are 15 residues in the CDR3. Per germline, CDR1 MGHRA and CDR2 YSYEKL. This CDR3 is CASSRQIDSNQPQHF. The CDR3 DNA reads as TGCGCCAGCAGCCGACAGATAGATAGCAATCAGCCCCAGCATTTT.

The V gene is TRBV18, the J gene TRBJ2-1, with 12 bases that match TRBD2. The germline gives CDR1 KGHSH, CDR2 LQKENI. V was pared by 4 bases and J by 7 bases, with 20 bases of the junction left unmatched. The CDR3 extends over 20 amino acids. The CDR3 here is CASSLLRPSGGAKYTNEQFF. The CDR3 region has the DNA TGTGCCAGCTCACTGTTACGTCCTAGCGGGGGGGCCAAGTATACGAATGAGCAGTTCTTC.

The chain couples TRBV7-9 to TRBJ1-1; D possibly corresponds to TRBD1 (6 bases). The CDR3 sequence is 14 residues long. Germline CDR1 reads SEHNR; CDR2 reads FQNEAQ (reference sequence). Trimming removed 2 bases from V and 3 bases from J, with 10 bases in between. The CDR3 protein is CASSLSAGDTEAFF. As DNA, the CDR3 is TGTGCCAGCAGCTTAAGCGCAGGGGACACTGAAGCTTTCTTT.

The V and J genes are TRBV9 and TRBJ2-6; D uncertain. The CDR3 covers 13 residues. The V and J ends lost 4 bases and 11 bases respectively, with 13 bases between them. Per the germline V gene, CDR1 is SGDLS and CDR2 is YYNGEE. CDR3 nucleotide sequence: TGTGCCAGCAGCCCTGTACCCGGGCACGTCCTGACTTTC. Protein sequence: CASSPVPGHVLTF.

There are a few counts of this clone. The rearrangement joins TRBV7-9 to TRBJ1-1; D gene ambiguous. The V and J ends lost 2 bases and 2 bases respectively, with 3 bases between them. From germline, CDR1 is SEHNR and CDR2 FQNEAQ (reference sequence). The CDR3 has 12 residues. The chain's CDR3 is CASSLTNTEAFF. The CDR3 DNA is TGTGCCAGCAGCTTAACCAACACTGAAGCTTTCTTT.

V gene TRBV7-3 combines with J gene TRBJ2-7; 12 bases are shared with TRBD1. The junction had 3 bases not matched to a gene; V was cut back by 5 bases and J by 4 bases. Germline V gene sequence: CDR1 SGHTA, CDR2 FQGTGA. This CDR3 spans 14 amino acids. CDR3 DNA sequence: TGTGCCAGCAGCGAGGGACAGGGGGCGTACGAGCAGTACTTC. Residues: CASSEGQGAYEQYF.

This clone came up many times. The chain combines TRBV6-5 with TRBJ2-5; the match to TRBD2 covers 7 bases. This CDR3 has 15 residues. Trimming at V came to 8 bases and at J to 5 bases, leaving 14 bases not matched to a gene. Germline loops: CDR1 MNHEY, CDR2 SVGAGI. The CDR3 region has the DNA TGTGCCAGCCGGGAGGAGGTAGCCCCAAGGGAGACCCAGTACTTC. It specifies CASREEVAPRETQYF.

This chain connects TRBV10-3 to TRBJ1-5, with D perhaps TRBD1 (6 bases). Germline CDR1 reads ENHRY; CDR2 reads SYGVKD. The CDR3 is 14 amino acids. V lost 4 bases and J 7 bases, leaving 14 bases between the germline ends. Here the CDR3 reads CAISGTEARQPQHF. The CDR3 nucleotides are TGTGCCATCAGTGGGACAGAGGCGCGGCAGCCCCAGCATTTT.

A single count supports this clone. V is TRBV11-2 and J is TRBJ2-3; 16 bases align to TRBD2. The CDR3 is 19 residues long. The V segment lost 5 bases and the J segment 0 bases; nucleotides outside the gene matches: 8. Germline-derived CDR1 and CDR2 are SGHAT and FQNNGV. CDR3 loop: CASSPGTSGGALSTDTQYF. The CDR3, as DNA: TGTGCCAGCAGCCCCGGGACTAGCGGGGGGGCGTTGAGCACAGATACGCAGTATTTT.

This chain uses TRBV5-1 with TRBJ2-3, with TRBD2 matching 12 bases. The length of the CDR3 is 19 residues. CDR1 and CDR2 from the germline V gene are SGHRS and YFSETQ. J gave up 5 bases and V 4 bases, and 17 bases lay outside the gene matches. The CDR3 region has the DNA TGCGCCAGCAGCGCGGATCCCTTGACTAGCGGGGGCCGCGGAGATACGCAGTATTTT. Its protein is CASSADPLTSGGRGDTQYF.

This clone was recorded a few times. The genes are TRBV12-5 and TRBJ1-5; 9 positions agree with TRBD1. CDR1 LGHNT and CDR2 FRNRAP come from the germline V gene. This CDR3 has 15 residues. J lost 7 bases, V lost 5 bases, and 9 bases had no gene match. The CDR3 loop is CASGQQGASQQPQHF. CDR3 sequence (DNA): TGTGCTAGTGGTCAACAGGGGGCGAGTCAGCAGCCCCAGCATTTT.